This TCR beta chain derives from a study of shared clonotypes between healthy human individuals (dated by TCRdb to 2019 to 2021). Some background on the complete study: Three men and a couple of women, aged 18 to 49 years, made up the cohort. Between about 0.94 and 8.9 billion PBMCs per donor were obtained by leukapheresis. To estimate repertoire size and how much clonotype sharing occurs between individuals, the study deeply sequenced the blood TCR repertoires of several healthy adults. Libraries were prepared and TCR repertoires were sequenced by different laboratories using diverse techniques, in order to increase sequencing depth and limit assay-specific biases. For each donor, CD4 naive and CD4 memory were each given three plates, CD8 naive was given two plates, and CD8 memory was given one plate.

Regarding this clone: It lacks a known antigen. Base qualities are missing; no much larger clone stands one base away.

Its CDR3 holds 16 amino acids, cysteine through phenylalanine. The read is trimmed to its CDR3 DNA, 48 bases read in frame from base 1. The junction shows trimming of 0 bases on V and 6 bases on J, and the gene matches do not reach 12 bases of it. The germline V gene (reference sequence) specifies SGHNT as CDR1 and YYREEE as CDR2. Study-wide conclusions, independent of this receptor: Sharing across several donors was observed for 4.5% to 6.5% of naive CD4, less than 4% of naive CD8, 2.3% of memory CD4, and 0.4% of memory CD8 clonotypes. Incomplete sequencing was indicated by rarefaction of sorted-subset datasets, despite the large sequencing depth. Clonotypes shared by all four sorted-subset donors showed higher generation probabilities than non-shared clonotypes. Sampling was limited to blood, and TCR repertoires in tissue likely differ from TCR repertoires in blood. Naive subsets generally had larger estimated clonotype richness than memory subsets. The genetic and exposure-history diversity represented was limited by the small number of donors. Pairwise subsampling indicated that sequencing depth was expected to affect the degree of clonotype sharing among donors.

Healthy HIV-negative adults with no recently reported acute infections or vaccinations were included as donors. Every donor was a Caucasian adult residing in Nashville, Tennessee, USA. CD4+ T cells were enriched by magnetic negative selection; naive cells were then positively selected on CD45RA, and the negative fraction formed the memory subset. Blood was obtained by leukapheresis, after which PBMCs were separated by Ficoll-Histopaque density gradient centrifugation and cryopreserved in liquid nitrogen vapor phase. Purity and quantity of every magnetically sorted T cell population were checked by analytical flow cytometry. Genomic DNA was isolated from every sorted fraction and measured by UV absorbance on a Nanodrop 2000c. Using the deep immunoSEQ assay, TCR CDR3 regions were amplified from genomic DNA by multiplex PCR. For each cell subset, the extracted genomic DNA was distributed evenly across all wells of several immunoSEQ 96-well plates, and each plate served as one replicate. For sorted subsets, 200 to 250 ng of genomic DNA, equivalent to around 31,000 T cell genomes, went into each replicate PCR. The purified libraries were quantified using a Qubit 3.0 fluorometer, sized with a Bioanalyzer 2100, and then quantified again using the KAPA Library Quantification kit. Each immunoSEQ 96-well plate was sequenced on its own single-read 150-cycle Illumina NextSeq 550 flow cell. As for the original processing: Because the immunoSEQ output included only junctional sequences and no quality scores, the filtering could not be the same as the filtering used for full-length reads. Sequences were annotated with PyIR, a Python wrapper for IgBLAST v1.9, and V/J genes and CDR3 were assigned using IMGT germline references. Reads with weak V/J assignments (E-value above 1e-6), missing CDR3, stop codons, out-of-frame junctions, or ambiguous translated residues were removed. A V3J clonotype was defined by an identical inferred V gene, J gene, and CDR3 amino acid sequence. Percentage overlap between repertoires was computed as shared unique clonotypes divided by the size of the smaller repertoire. RTK rarefaction, the Chao1 estimator, and Recon v2.1 estimates of unobserved clonotypes were used to assess repertoire richness. OLGA was used to compute generation probabilities for all TCRbeta clonotypes that the gDNA method yielded from four donors. Held by TCRdb, this immuneACCESS table contains in-frame sequences only and omits some clones. Under half of the omission traces to an unresolved V gene where checked; the cause of the rest is unknown. V and J calls and clone size follow that table, whereas D and trimming were derived from the DNA. A total of about 2 million clones appear in this sample, 90% to 95% of them only once. The ten largest account for about 0.13% of the sample.

Recombination connected TRBV5-4 to TRBJ2-7, with 7 central nucleotides matching TRBD2. Specimen: naive CD4+ T cells sorted from blood. The cell subset or site tag for this specimen amounts to: CD45RA+ positively selected. The origin of this receptor is a man aged 18 to 29 in good health. The nucleotides are TGTGCCAGCAGCTTGGCCCCTGGACTAGTCCCAGGCGAGCAGTACTTC. Its amino acids are CASSLAPGLVPGEQYF.